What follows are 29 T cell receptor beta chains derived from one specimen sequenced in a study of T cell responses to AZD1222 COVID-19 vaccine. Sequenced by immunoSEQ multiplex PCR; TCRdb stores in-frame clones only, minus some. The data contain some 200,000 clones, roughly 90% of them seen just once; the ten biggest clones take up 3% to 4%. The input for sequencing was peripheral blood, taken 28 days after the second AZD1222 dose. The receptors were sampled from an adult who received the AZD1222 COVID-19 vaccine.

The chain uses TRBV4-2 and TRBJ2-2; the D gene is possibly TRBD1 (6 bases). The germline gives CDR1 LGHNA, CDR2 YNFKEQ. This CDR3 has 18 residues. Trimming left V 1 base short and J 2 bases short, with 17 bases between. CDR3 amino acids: CASSQGRRMTGNTGELFF. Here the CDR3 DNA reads TGTGCCAGCAGCCAAGGAAGGAGGATGACAGGAAACACCGGGGAGCTGTTTTTT.

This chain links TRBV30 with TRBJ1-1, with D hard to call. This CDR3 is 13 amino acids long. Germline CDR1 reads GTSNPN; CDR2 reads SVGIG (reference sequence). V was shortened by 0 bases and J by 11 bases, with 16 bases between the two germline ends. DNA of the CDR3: TGTGCCTGGAGTGTATTCGGGGTTCCGAGGGCTTTCTTT. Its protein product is CAWSVFGVPRAFF.

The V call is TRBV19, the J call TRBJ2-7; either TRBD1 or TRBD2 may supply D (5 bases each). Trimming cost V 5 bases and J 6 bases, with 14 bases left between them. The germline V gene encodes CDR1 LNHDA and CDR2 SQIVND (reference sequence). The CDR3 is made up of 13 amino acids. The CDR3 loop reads CASSPASGLEQYF. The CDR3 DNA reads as TGTGCCAGTAGTCCAGCGTCGGGGCTCGAGCAGTACTTC.

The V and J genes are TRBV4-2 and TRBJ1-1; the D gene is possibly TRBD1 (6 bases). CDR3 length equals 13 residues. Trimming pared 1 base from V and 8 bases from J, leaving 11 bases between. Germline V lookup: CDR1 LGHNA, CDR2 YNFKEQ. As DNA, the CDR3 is TGTGCCAGCAGCCAAGTAGGGGGGGGCGAAGCTTTCTTT. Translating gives CASSQVGGGEAFF.

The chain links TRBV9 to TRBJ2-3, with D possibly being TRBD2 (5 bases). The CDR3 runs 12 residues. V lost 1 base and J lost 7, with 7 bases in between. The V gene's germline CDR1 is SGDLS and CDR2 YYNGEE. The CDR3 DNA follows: TGTGCCAGCAGCGTACCGGGGAATACGCAGTATTTT. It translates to CASSVPGNTQYF.

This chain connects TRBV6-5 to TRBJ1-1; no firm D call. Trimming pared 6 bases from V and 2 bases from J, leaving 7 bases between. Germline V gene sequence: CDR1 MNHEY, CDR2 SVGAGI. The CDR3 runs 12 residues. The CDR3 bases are TGTGCCAGCAGCGAGATTAACACTGAAGCTTTCTTT. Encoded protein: CASSEINTEAFF.

The CDR3 loop is CASSEGTPAITEAFF. The CDR3 bases are TGTGCCAGCAGTGAAGGGACGCCCGCGATCACTGAAGCTTTCTTT. The chain carries TRBV2 and TRBJ1-1; no definite D call. V lost 1 base and J 4 bases, leaving 13 bases between the germline ends. Germline lookup yields CDR1 SNHLY and CDR2 FYNNEI. The CDR3 is 15 amino acids.

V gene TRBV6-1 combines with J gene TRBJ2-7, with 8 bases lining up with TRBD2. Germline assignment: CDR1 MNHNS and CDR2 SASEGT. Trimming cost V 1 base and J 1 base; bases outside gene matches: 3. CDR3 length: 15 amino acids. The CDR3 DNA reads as TGTGCCAGCAGTGAAGAGACGGGAGGGTCCTACGAGCAGTACTTC. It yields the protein CASSEETGGSYEQYF.

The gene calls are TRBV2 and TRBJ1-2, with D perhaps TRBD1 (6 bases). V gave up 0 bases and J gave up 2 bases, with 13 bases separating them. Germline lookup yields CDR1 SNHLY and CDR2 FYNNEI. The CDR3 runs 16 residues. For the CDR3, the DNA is TGTGCCAGCAGTGAAGCGGGGGGGCTGAGGAACTATGGCTACACCTTC. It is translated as CASSEAGGLRNYGYTF.

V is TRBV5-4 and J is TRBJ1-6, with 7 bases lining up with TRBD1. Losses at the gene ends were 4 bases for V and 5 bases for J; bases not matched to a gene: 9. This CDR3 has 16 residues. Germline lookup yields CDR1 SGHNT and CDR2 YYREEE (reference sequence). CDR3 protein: CASSNQQGRNNSPLHF. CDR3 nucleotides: TGTGCCAGCAGCAATCAACAGGGGAGGAATAATTCACCCCTCCACTTT.

The chain's CDR3 is CASSLGSGSNEQFF. Here the CDR3 DNA reads TGCGCCAGCAGCTTGGGAAGCGGGAGTAATGAGCAGTTCTTC. The chain joins TRBV5-1 to TRBJ2-1; 8 bases align to TRBD2. The CDR3 consists of 14 residues. Per the germline V gene, CDR1 is SGHRS and CDR2 is YFSETQ. The V gene end was trimmed by 0 bases and the J gene end by 7 bases; junction bases not matched to a gene: 3.

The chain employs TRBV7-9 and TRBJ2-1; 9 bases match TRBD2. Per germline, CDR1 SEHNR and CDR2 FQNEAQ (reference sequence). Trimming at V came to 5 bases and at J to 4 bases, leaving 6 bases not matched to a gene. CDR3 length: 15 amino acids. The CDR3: CASSGSSGTYNEQFF. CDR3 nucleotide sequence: TGTGCCAGCAGCGGATCTAGCGGGACATACAATGAGCAGTTCTTC.

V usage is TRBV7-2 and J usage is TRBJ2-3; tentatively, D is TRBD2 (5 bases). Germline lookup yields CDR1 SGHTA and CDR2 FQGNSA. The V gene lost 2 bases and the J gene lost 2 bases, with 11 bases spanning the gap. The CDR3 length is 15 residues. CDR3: CASSLTLAHTDTQYF. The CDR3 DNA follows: TGTGCCAGCAGCTTAACTCTAGCCCACACAGATACGCAGTATTTT. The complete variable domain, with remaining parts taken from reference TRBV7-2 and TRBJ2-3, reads GAGVSQSPSNKVTEKGKDVELRCDPISGHTALYWYRQSLGQGLEFLIYFQGNSAPDKSGLPSDRFSAERTGGSVSTLTIQRTQQEDSAVYLCASSLTLAHTDTQYFGPGTRLTVL.

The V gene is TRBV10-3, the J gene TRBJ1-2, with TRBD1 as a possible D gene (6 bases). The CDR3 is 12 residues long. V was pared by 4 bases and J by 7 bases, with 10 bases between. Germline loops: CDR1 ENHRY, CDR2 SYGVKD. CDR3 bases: TGTGCCATCAGTGGAGGGGGTTCTGGCTACACCTTC. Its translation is CAISGGGSGYTF.

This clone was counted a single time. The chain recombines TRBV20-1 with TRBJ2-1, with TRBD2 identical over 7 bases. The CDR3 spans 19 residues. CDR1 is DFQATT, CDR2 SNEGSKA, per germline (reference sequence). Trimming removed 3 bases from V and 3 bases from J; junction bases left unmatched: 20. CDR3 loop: CSASPSGAGDSGFYNEQFF. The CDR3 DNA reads TGCAGTGCTAGTCCTTCCGGGGCGGGAGATTCCGGGTTCTACAATGAGCAGTTCTTC.

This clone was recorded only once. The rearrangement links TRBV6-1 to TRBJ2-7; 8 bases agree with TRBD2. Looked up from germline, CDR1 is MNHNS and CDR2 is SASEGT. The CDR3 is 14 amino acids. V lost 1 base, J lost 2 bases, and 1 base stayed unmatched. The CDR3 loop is CASSEGGGPYEQYF. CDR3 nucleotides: TGTGCCAGCAGTGAAGGCGGGGGGCCCTACGAGCAGTACTTC.

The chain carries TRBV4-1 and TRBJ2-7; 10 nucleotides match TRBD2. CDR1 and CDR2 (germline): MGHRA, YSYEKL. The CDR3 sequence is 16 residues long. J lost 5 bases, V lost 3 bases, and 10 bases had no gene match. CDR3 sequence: CASSQEGGLAGDEQYF. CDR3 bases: TGCGCCAGCAGCCAGGAGGGGGGCCTAGCGGGAGACGAGCAGTACTTC.

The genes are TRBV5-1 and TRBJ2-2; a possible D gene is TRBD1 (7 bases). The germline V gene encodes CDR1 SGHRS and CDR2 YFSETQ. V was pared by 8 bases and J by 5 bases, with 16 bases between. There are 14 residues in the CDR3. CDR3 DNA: TGCGCCAGTAGCAGGGGGGCAGAAACCGGGGAGCTGTTTTTT. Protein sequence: CASSRGAETGELFF.

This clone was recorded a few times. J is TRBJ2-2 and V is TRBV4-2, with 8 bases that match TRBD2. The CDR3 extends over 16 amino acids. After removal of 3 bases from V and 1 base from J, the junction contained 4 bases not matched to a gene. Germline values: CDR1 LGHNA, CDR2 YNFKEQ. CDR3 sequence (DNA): TGTGCCAGCAGCCAGGATACTAGCGGGAACACCGGGGAGCTGTTTTTT. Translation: CASSQDTSGNTGELFF.

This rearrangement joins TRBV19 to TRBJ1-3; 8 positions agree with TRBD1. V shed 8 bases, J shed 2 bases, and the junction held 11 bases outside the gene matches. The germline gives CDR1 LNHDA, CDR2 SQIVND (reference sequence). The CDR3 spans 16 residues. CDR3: CASRSSTGAPGNTIYF. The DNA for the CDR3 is TGTGCCAGTCGCTCCTCGACAGGGGCACCTGGAAACACCATATATTTT.

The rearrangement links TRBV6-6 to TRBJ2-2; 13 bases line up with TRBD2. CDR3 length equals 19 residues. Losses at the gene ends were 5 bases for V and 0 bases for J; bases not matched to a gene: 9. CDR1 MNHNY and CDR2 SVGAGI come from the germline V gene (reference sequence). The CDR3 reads CASSRRGTSGTANTGELFF. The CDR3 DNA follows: TGTGCCAGCAGTCGTAGGGGGACTAGCGGGACCGCGAACACCGGGGAGCTGTTTTTT.

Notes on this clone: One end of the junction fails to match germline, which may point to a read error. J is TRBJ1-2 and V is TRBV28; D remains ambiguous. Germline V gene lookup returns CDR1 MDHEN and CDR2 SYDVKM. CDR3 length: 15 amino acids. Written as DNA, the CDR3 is TGTGCCAGCAGTTTATGGGGAGCCAATAACGATGGCTACACCTTC. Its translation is CASSLWGANNDGYTF.

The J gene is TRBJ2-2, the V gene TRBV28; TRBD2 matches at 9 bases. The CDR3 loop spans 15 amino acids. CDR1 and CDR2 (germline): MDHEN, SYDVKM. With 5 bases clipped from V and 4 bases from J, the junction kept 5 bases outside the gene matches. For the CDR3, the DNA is TGTGCCAGCAGTCTAGCGGGATCCTTCACCGGGGAGCTGTTTTTT. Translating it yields CASSLAGSFTGELFF.

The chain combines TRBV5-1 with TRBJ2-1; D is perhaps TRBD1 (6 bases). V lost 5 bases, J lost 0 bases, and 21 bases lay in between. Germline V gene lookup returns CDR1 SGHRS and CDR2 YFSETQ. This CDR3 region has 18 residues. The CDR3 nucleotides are TGCGCCAGCAGTCATGAACGGACAGACCGGAGCTCCTACAATGAGCAGTTCTTC. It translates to CASSHERTDRSSYNEQFF.

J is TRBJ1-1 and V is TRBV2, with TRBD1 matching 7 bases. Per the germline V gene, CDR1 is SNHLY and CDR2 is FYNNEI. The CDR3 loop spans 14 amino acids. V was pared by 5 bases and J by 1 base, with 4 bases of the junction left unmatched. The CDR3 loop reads CASSPTGANTEAFF. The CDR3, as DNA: TGTGCCAGCAGTCCCACAGGGGCGAACACTGAAGCTTTCTTT.

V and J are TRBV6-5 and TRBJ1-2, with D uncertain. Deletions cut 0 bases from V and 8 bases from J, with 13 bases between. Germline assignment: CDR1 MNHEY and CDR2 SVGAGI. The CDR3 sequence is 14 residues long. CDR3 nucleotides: TGTGCCAGCAGTTACTCGAACGCCCACGGCGGCTACACCTTC. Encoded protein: CASSYSNAHGGYTF.

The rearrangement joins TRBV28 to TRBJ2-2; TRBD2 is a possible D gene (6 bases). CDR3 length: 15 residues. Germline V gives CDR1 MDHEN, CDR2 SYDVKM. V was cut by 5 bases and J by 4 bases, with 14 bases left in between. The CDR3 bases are TGTGCCAGCAGTCCACTCTGGCGGGGCACCGGGGAGCTGTTTTTT. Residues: CASSPLWRGTGELFF.

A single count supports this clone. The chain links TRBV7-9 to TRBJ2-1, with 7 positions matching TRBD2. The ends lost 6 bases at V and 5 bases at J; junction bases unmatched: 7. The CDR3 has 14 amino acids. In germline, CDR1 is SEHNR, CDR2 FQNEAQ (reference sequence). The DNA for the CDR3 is TGTGCCAGCAGTTTGCGGGAGTATAACAATGAGCAGTTCTTC. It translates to CASSLREYNNEQFF.

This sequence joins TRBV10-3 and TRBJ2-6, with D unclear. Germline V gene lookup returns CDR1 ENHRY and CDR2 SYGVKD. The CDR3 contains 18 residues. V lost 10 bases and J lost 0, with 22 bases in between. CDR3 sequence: CATESGPHIISGANVLTF. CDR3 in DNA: TGTGCCACGGAGTCCGGGCCCCACATCATCTCTGGGGCCAACGTCCTGACTTTC.